The T cell receptor (beta chain) described here comes from a study of OX40 agonist ivuxolimab in advanced cancers. Whole-study context: It was permissible to have had prior anti-PD-1, anti-PD-L1 or anti-CTLA-4 therapy, and under 45% had some.

If patients had autoimmune disease history or systemic immunosuppression, they were excluded. Germline V gene data show CDR1 as SNHLY and CDR2 as FYNNEI. V shed 4 bases, J shed 3 bases, and the junction held 0 bases outside the gene matches. The CDR3 contains 14 residues. The protocol was immunoSEQ multiplex PCR, while the TCRdb copy is restricted to in-frame clones and leaves out a portion. The sample shows about 85,000 clones, around 87% of them seen only once. The TCR was taken from an adult with an advanced solid tumor such as melanoma, head and neck, liver or kidney cancer. The sample here was CD4+ or CD8+ T cells sorted from blood, taken in a trial of the OX40 agonist ivuxolimab. The chain uses TRBV2 and TRBJ2-2; 9 nucleotides agree with TRBD2. The CDR3 is CASSGLADTGELFF. CDR3 nucleotide sequence: TGTGCCAGCAGTGGACTAGCGGACACCGGGGAGCTGTTTTTT.